The following is a TCR beta chain sequence with its context. What this receptor recognizes is not known. No base quality values were provided; no much bigger clone lies one nucleotide off. These data originate in a study of CD8 T cells in Susac syndrome (dated by TCRdb to between 2018 and 2020). For the study in its entirety: Whether CD8+ T cell activation and differentiation in Susac syndrome was antigen driven was tested using repertoire sequencing. The study at large found these results: The TCR sequencing and HLA analysis was acknowledged to have included a relatively small number of individuals.

Peripheral blood CD8+ and CD4+ T cells from healthy donors, Susac syndrome patients and multiple sclerosis patients were profiled using high-throughput TCR beta sequencing. The multiple sclerosis controls were treatment-naive patients who had stable or active relapsing-remitting disease and met the revised McDonald criteria. Bulk CD8+ and CD4+ T cells were purified by magnetic negative isolation, whereas CD8+ TEMRA cells were enriched by FACS. Blood was collected in EDTA tubes and processed within 24 hours, with PBMCs isolated through density gradient centrifugation. PBMCs intended for TCR sequencing were frozen in liquid nitrogen and were later thawed in a 37 degrees C water bath. The sorted or isolated CD4+, CD8+ and CD8+ TEMRA cells reached a purity of at least 90%. The junction shows trimming of 4 bases on V and 0 bases on J, and the gene matches do not reach 4 bases of it. The germline V gene (reference sequence) yields LNHNV for CDR1 and YYDKDF for CDR2. The CDR3 sequence holds 16 residues, the cysteine and phenylalanine included. The read is trimmed to its CDR3 DNA, 48 bases read in frame from base 1.

RNA was extracted with the RNeasy kit and roughly 0.45 to 1 ug was reverse transcribed using random hexamers. The immunoSEQ multiplex PCR assay, which covers 54 Vbeta and 13 Jbeta segments, was used to amplify TCR beta CDR3 regions. PCR amplification bias was corrected using a synthetic template baseline for primer optimization and computational correction. Regarding the original processing steps: Reads were annotated to V, D and J genes per IMGT and analyzed with immunoSEQ Analyzer, keeping only productive sequences. Clonality was computed as one minus Shannon entropy normalized by log2 of the number of productive unique sequences. Public and private clones were assessed among the 100 most prevalent clones of each patient and control. Clones were defined as Susac-specific when absent from the healthy and MS cohorts, from fewer than 1,300 published viral clones and from other ImmuneACCESS disease sequences. Through fastp at Q25 and MiXCR, TCRdb rebuilt clones from the public reads, retaining in-frame beta chains. Identical CDR3 proteins give one entry, which carries the most common genes and DNA. Here the V and J calls rest on TCRdb's processing, not on the authors' analysis. The sample profile shows 140,000 or so distinct CDR3 sequences; roughly 95% of them were found once. The ten largest clones add up to approximately 0.11% of the sample.

This sequence uses TRBV15 and TRBJ2-5; the central 11 bases match TRBD2. This receptor was obtained from a human donor with multiple sclerosis. The sequencing sample was made of CD4+ T cells from PBMCs. The CDR3 amino acid sequence is: CATSNGTSGYQETQYF. The DNA sequence is as follows: TGTGCCACCAGCAATGGGACTAGCGGTTACCAAGAGACCCAGTACTTC.